These 18 T cell receptor beta chains were all obtained from the same sample, sequenced in a study of radiotherapy plus CTLA-4 blockade in lung cancer. Libraries were prepared by immunoSEQ multiplex PCR; TCRdb keeps only in-frame clonotypes and omits some of them. The sample includes more than 40,000 clones, 70% to 90% of them seen just once. Sequencing was performed on peripheral blood, taken from a patient treated with radiotherapy plus ipilimumab. The receptors were sampled from a human donor with non-small cell lung cancer whose response to radiotherapy plus ipilimumab could not be evaluated.

This clone has just a few counts. The V and J genes are TRBV6-5 and TRBJ2-7; perhaps TRBD1 as D (6 bases). The CDR3 extends over 12 amino acids. Germline V gene sequence: CDR1 MNHEY, CDR2 SVGAGI. Trimming took off 9 bases at V and 3 bases at J, with 12 bases between the two ends. The CDR3 loop reads CASGRGGYEQYF. The CDR3 DNA is TGTGCCAGTGGCAGGGGCGGCTACGAGCAGTACTTC.

The V call is TRBV19, the J call TRBJ1-5; D unclear. This CDR3 contains 14 residues. Germline loops: CDR1 LNHDA, CDR2 SQIVND (reference sequence). V was trimmed by 8 bases and J by 1 base, leaving 12 bases between them. The chain's CDR3 is CASHISGSNQPQHF. CDR3 DNA: TGTGCCAGTCATATCTCGGGGAGCAATCAGCCCCAGCATTTT.

CDR3 protein: CAGDGGSETGELFF. DNA for the CDR3: TGCGCCGGAGACGGGGGTAGTGAGACCGGGGAGCTGTTTTTT. V gene TRBV10-2 combines with J gene TRBJ2-2; D possibly corresponds to TRBD2 (6 bases). This CDR3 is built from 14 residues. V shed 11 bases and J shed 5 bases, with 18 bases lying between them. CDR1 is WSHSY, CDR2 SAAADI, per germline.

The gene calls are TRBV9 and TRBJ2-7, with TRBD2 matching 9 bases. The CDR3 runs to 14 residues. The trim removed 2 bases at V and 1 base at J, leaving 1 base unmatched. Germline V gene lookup returns CDR1 SGDLS and CDR2 YYNGEE. The DNA of the CDR3 is TGTGCCAGCAGCGTTACTAGCGGGTCCTACGAGCAGTACTTC. This translates into CASSVTSGSYEQYF. Supplemented by reference TRBV9 and TRBJ2-7, the full variable domain reads DSGVTQTPKHLITATGQRVTLRCSPRSGDLSVYWYQQSLDQGLQFLIQYYNGEERAKGNILERFSAQQFPDLHSELNLSSLELGDSALYFCASSVTSGSYEQYFGPGTRLTVT.

This clone has only a few counts. The rearrangement uses TRBV6-5 and TRBJ1-5, with D unresolved. Trimming took 5 bases from V and 5 from J, leaving 10 bases between them. In germline, CDR1 is MNHEY, CDR2 SVGAGI. There are 13 residues in the CDR3. Here the CDR3 reads CASSPGFDQPQHF. CDR3 nucleotide sequence: TGTGCCAGCAGTCCAGGTTTCGATCAGCCCCAGCATTTT.

The chain joins TRBV19 to TRBJ2-1; 14 positions match TRBD2. This CDR3 is 13 amino acids long. V lost 10 bases, J lost 6 bases, and 2 bases stayed unmatched. The germline V gene encodes CDR1 LNHDA and CDR2 SQIVND (reference sequence). The CDR3 bases are TGTGCCACTGGGACTAGCGGGAGCAATGAGCAGTTCTTC. This sequence encodes CATGTSGSNEQFF.

This chain joins TRBV6-1 and TRBJ2-5; TRBD1 might be the D (6 bases). Germline V gene sequence: CDR1 MNHNS, CDR2 SASEGT. The V and J ends lost 2 bases and 0 bases respectively, with 13 bases between them. This CDR3 is built from 16 residues. CDR3 bases: TGTGCCAGCAGTGAATTGGGACACACGTACCAAGAGACCCAGTACTTC. Its translation is CASSELGHTYQETQYF.

This clone has just one count. The chain joins TRBV2 to TRBJ1-5; no reliable D call. Trimming removed 0 bases from V and 10 bases from J, with 13 bases in between. CDR3 length: 14 amino acids. Germline lookup yields CDR1 SNHLY and CDR2 FYNNEI. The CDR3 reads CASSEAGGRGPQHF. The CDR3 nucleotides are TGTGCCAGCAGTGAAGCGGGAGGCCGGGGTCCCCAGCATTTT.

V and J are TRBV19 and TRBJ1-4, with 8 bases identical to TRBD1. The CDR3 runs to 15 residues. Germline CDR1 and CDR2: LNHDA and SQIVND (reference sequence). Trimming at V came to 5 bases and at J to 2 bases, leaving 4 bases not matched to a gene. The CDR3 DNA follows: TGTGCCAGTAGTGTCCGACAGGGGACTAATGAAAAACTGTTTTTT. Protein product: CASSVRQGTNEKLFF.

The CDR3 DNA sequence: TGTGCCAGCAATAAGGGACTAGCGAGCGGGGAGCTGTTTTTT. Protein sequence: CASNKGLASGELFF. The J gene is TRBJ2-2, the V gene TRBV19; 10 bases align to TRBD2. The germline V gene has CDR1 LNHDA and CDR2 SQIVND (reference sequence). The CDR3 loop spans 14 amino acids. V was pared by 9 bases and J by 7 bases, with 8 bases of the junction left unmatched.

The chain carries TRBV11-2 and TRBJ1-3; 7 bases map to TRBD1. Per the germline V gene, CDR1 is SGHAT and CDR2 is FQNNGV. This CDR3 region has 17 residues. V lost 3 bases, J lost 4 bases, and 12 bases stayed unmatched. The CDR3 reads CASSFLPRGRSGNTIYF. Written as DNA, the CDR3 is TGTGCCAGCAGCTTCCTTCCAAGGGGGCGGTCCGGAAACACCATATATTTT.

This chain links TRBV5-1 with TRBJ1-1; 9 nucleotides align to TRBD1. This CDR3 has 16 residues. Germline V CDR1 and CDR2: SGHRS, YFSETQ. V dropped 4 bases and J dropped 0; count of bases not matched to a gene: 7. CDR3 coding DNA: TGCGCCAGCAGCGTGCTACAGGGGGCCATGAACACTGAAGCTTTCTTT. It is translated as CASSVLQGAMNTEAFF.

The chain joins TRBV14 to TRBJ2-3; D perhaps matches TRBD2 (5 bases). The CDR3 consists of 17 residues. V was shortened by 4 bases and J by 3 bases, with 20 bases between the two germline ends. In germline, CDR1 is SGHDN, CDR2 FVKESK. The CDR3 DNA follows: TGTGCCAGCAGCCGGGCAGAACTAGTTCCCACGACAGATACGCAGTATTTT. This codes for CASSRAELVPTTDTQYF.

The chain is built from TRBV7-8 and TRBJ1-5, with 11 bases identical to TRBD1. The CDR3 has 15 amino acids. The germline gives CDR1 SGHVS, CDR2 FQNEAQ. Trimming cost V 5 bases and J 6 bases; bases outside gene matches: 6. The CDR3 spells CASSARTGGSQPQHF. CDR3 nucleotide sequence: TGTGCCAGCAGCGCGAGGACAGGGGGCAGTCAGCCCCAGCATTTT.

The chain is built from TRBV6-8 and TRBJ1-5; D remains unclear. The CDR3 is 24 amino acids. CDR1 and CDR2 from the germline V gene are MNHGY and SAAAGT. V gave up 2 bases and J gave up 0 bases, with 35 bases separating them. CDR3 region: CASSYPIPPGWQVKGGYSNQPQHF. The CDR3 DNA sequence: TGTGCCAGCAGTTACCCGATCCCTCCCGGGTGGCAGGTAAAGGGAGGTTATAGCAATCAGCCCCAGCATTTT.

The chain links TRBV19 to TRBJ2-7; D is unclear. Trimming shortened V by 1 base and J by 4 bases, and 11 bases separated the two germline ends. The CDR3 consists of 14 residues. Germline V gives CDR1 LNHDA, CDR2 SQIVND (reference sequence). CDR3 sequence reads: CASSIAPQRYEQYF. As DNA, the CDR3 is TGTGCCAGTAGTATAGCTCCACAAAGATACGAGCAGTACTTC.

The genes are TRBV28 and TRBJ2-4; 8 nucleotides agree with TRBD2. V lost 8 bases to trimming and J lost 2 bases; unmatched junction nucleotides: 5. The CDR3 is made up of 14 amino acids. Germline V CDR1 and CDR2: MDHEN, SYDVKM. The CDR3 nucleotides are TGTGCCAGCTCCGCGGGGGGTTCCAAAAACATTCAGTACTTC. It codes for CASSAGGSKNIQYF.

The V call is TRBV18, the J call TRBJ2-1, with a tentative D call TRBD2 (6 bases). The germline CDR1 and CDR2 sequences are KGHSH and LQKENI. The CDR3 totals 13 residues. Trimming removed 1 base at V and 10 bases at J, with 11 bases between. As DNA, the CDR3 is TGTGCCAGCTCACCACTCCGGGGGTACGAGCAGTTCTTC. Its protein is CASSPLRGYEQFF.